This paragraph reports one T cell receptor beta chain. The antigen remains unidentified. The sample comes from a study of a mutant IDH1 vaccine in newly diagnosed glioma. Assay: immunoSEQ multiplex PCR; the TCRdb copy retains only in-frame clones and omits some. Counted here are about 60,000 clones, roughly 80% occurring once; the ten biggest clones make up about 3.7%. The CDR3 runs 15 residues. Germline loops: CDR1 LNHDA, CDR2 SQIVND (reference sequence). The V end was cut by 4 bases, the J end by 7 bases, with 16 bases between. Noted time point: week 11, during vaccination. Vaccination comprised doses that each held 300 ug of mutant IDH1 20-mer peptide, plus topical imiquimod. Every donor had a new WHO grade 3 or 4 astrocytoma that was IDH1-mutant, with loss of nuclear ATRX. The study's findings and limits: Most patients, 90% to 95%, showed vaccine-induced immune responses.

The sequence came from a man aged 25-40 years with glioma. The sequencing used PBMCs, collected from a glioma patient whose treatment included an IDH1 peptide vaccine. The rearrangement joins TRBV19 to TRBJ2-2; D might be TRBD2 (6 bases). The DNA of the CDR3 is TGTGCCAGTAGTAAGAGGAGGGGACTCATCGGGGAGCTGTTTTTT. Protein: CASSKRRGLIGELFF.